What follows are 10 T cell receptor beta chains derived from one specimen sequenced in a study of shared clonotypes between healthy human individuals (TCRdb year 2020). Libraries came from the immunoSEQ multiplex PCR assay. TCRdb carries this immuneACCESS record with in-frame sequences only. Its versions omit some clonotypes, under half of them owing to an unresolved V gene in the studies checked, with the rest unexplained. This sample comprises some 2,000,000 clones, approximately 94% of them detected only once. In total, the top ten clones hold more than 0.1% of the sample. What was sequenced was naive CD4+ T cells sorted from blood. According to the study, the label for this sample's cell subset or site signals: CD45RA+ positively selected. The receptors shown here come from a man aged 18 to 30 in good health.

The CDR3 DNA sequence: TGTGCCAGCAGTTTAACCCTCGGGCACACTGAAGCTTTCTTT. Protein sequence: CASSLTLGHTEAFF. This rearrangement joins TRBV28 to TRBJ1-1; D gene unclear. This CDR3 region has 14 residues. CDR1 and CDR2 (germline): MDHEN, SYDVKM. Trimming pared 2 bases from V and 3 bases from J, leaving 10 bases between.

The genes are TRBV5-6 and TRBJ2-7, with 10 bases lining up with TRBD2. Losses at the gene ends were 4 bases for V and 1 base for J; bases not matched to a gene: 5. The V gene's germline CDR1 is SGHDT and CDR2 YYEEEE. The CDR3 has 15 amino acids. The CDR3 DNA sequence: TGTGCCAGCAGCCACGGACTAGCGGAATCCTACGAGCAGTACTTC. This codes for CASSHGLAESYEQYF.

CDR3 DNA sequence: TGTGCCAGCAGTCTCGCAGGGACCGCAGACACCATATATTTT. This sequence encodes CASSLAGTADTIYF. This chain uses TRBV6-5 with TRBJ1-3, with D maybe TRBD1 (5 bases). V was trimmed by 5 bases and J by 8 bases, leaving 16 bases between them. The CDR3 is made up of 14 amino acids. The V gene's germline CDR1 is MNHEY and CDR2 SVGAGI.

The chain joins TRBV6-1 to TRBJ1-3; D possibly corresponds to TRBD1 (5 bases). This CDR3 spans 14 amino acids. V was cut by 4 bases and J by 4 bases, with 11 bases left in between. Germline V lookup: CDR1 MNHNS, CDR2 SASEGT. CDR3 residues: CASSGQSPGNTIYF. DNA for the CDR3: TGTGCCAGCAGTGGACAGTCTCCCGGAAACACCATATATTTT.

In this sample, this clone turned up once. CDR3 bases: TGCGCCAGCAGCTTGGATGCCCCGGCTGGAAACACCATATATTTT. Amino acid sequence: CASSLDAPAGNTIYF. The rearrangement links TRBV5-1 to TRBJ1-3; D is undetermined. This CDR3 contains 15 residues. V was trimmed by 0 bases and J by 2 bases, leaving 9 bases between them. The V gene's germline CDR1 is SGHRS and CDR2 YFSETQ.

On this clone: Other DNA sequences within the sample encode an identical CDR3. This sequence joins TRBV2 and TRBJ1-6; TRBD1 agrees at 7 bases. Germline loops: CDR1 SNHLY, CDR2 FYNNEI. The CDR3 extends over 14 amino acids. After removal of 6 bases from V and 4 bases from J, the junction contained 3 bases not matched to a gene. The CDR3 bases are TGTGCCAGCAGACCGGGACAGTATAATTCACCCCTCCACTTT. Its protein is CASRPGQYNSPLHF.

The chain recombines TRBV28 with TRBJ2-5; D perhaps matches TRBD1 (6 bases). Germline V CDR1 and CDR2: MDHEN, SYDVKM. V lost 2 bases and J lost 3, with 19 bases in between. The CDR3 runs 17 residues. DNA for the CDR3: TGTGCCAGCAGTTTAGTCCGCTTGGGGCAGGGGAAAGAGACCCAGTACTTC. The encoded protein is CASSLVRLGQGKETQYF. The full variable domain, its missing parts supplied by reference TRBV28 and TRBJ2-5, is DVKVTQSSRYLVKRTGEKVFLECVQDMDHENMFWYRQDPGLGLRLIYFSYDVKMKEKGDIPEGYSVSREKKERFSLILESASTNQTSMYLCASSLVRLGQGKETQYFGPGTRLLVL.

This clone was picked up a small number of times. The genes are TRBV18 and TRBJ1-5; perhaps TRBD1 as D (5 bases). The length of the CDR3 is 15 residues. V lost 3 bases, J lost 3 bases, and 12 bases lay in between. CDR1 is KGHSH, CDR2 LQKENI, per germline. CDR3 bases: TGTGCCAGCTCACCGTCGACAGTGCTCAATCAGCCCCAGCATTTT. Protein sequence: CASSPSTVLNQPQHF.

The J gene is TRBJ1-1, the V gene TRBV27; TRBD1 might be the D (6 bases). Trimming removed 4 bases from V and 12 bases from J, with 18 bases in between. Germline loops: CDR1 MNHEY, CDR2 SMNVEV (reference sequence). The CDR3 totals 13 residues. The chain's CDR3 is CASSSFPDSVPFF. CDR3 bases: TGTGCCAGCAGTTCTTTTCCGGACAGCGTCCCTTTCTTT.

V usage is TRBV4-3 and J usage is TRBJ2-7, with D unclear. Trimming left V 0 bases short and J 0 bases short, with 24 bases between. CDR1 is LGHNA, CDR2 YSLEER, per germline. The CDR3 covers 20 residues. CDR3 sequence reads: CASSQERVQLGLISSYEQYF. The CDR3 DNA reads as TGCGCCAGCAGCCAAGAGAGAGTTCAATTAGGGCTGATAAGCTCCTACGAGCAGTACTTC.